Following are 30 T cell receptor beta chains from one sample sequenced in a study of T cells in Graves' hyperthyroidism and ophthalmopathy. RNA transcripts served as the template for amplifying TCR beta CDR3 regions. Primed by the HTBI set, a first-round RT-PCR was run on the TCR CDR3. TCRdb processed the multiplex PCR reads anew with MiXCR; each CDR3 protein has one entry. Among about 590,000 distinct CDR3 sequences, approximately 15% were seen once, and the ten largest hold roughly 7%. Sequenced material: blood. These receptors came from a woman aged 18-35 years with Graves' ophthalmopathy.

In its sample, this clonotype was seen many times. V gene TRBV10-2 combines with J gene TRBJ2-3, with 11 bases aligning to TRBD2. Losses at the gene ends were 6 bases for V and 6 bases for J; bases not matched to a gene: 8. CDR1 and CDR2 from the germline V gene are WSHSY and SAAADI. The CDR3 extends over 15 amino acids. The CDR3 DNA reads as TGCGCCAGCAGAGCTAGCGGGAGGTGGTTGGATACGCAGTATTTT. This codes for CASRASGRWLDTQYF.

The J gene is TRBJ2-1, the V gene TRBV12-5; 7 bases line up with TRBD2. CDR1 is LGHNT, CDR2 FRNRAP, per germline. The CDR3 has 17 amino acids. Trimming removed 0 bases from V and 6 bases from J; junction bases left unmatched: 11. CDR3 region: CASGLVGAGELINEQFF. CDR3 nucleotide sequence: TGTGCTAGTGGTTTGGTTGGGGCGGGAGAACTCATCAATGAGCAGTTCTTC.

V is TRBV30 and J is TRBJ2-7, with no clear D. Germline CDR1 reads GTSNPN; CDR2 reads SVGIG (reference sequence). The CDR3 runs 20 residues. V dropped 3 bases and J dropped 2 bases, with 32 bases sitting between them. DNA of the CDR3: TGTGCCTGGAGCCCGCTTTATTCGGTATCACGTAGGGAAGTTACCTACGAGCAGTACTTC. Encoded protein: CAWSPLYSVSRREVTYEQYF.

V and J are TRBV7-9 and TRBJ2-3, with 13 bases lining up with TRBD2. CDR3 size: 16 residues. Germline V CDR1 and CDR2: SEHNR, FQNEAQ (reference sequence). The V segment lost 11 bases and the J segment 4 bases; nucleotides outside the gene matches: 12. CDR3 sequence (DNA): TGTGCCGGGAGACCGGGACTAGCGGGGAGGGCAGATACGCAGTATTTT. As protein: CAGRPGLAGRADTQYF. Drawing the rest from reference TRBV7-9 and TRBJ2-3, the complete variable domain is DTGVSQNPRHKITKRGQNVTFRCDPISEHNRLYWYRQTLGQGPEFLTYFQNEAQLEKSRLLSDRFSAERPKGSFSTLEIQRTEQGDSAMYLCAGRPGLAGRADTQYFGPGTRLTVL.

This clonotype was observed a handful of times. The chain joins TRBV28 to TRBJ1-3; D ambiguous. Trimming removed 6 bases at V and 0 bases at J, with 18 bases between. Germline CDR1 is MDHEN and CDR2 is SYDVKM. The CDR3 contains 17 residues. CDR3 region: CASRLRVSASSGNTIYF. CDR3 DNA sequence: TGTGCCAGCAGACTTAGGGTCTCAGCCTCCTCTGGAAACACCATATATTTT.

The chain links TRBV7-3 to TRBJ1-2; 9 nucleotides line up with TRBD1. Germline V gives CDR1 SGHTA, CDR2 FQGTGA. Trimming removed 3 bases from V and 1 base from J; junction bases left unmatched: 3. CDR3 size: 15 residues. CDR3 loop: CASSLGQGDNYGYTF. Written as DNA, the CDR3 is TGTGCCAGCAGCTTGGGACAGGGTGATAACTATGGCTACACCTTC.

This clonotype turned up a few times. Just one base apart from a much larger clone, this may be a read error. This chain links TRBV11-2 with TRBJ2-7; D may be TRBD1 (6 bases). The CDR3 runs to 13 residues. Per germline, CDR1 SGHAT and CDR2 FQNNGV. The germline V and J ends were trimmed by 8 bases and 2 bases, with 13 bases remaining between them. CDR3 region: CASARGSTYEQYF. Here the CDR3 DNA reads TGTGCCAGCGCAAGGGGGAGTACCTACGAGCAGTACTTC.

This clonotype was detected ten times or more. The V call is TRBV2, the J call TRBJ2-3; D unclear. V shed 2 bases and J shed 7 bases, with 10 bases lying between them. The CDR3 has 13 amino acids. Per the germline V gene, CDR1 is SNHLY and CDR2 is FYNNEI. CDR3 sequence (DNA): TGTGCCAGCAGTGAACACTCCCGGAATACGCAGTATTTT. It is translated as CASSEHSRNTQYF.

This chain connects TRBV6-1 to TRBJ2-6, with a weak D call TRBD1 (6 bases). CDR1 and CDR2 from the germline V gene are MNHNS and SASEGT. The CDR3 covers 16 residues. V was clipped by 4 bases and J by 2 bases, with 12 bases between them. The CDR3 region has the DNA TGTGCCAGCAGTGTTACTCCAGGGGCTGGGGCCAACGTCCTGACTTTC. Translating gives CASSVTPGAGANVLTF.

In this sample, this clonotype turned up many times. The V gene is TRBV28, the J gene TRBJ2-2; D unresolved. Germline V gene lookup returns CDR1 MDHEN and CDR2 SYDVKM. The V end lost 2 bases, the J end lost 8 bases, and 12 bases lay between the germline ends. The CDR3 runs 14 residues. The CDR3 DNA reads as TGTGCCAGCAGTTTAAGGGTGTCAGGTGGGGAGCTGTTTTTT. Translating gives CASSLRVSGGELFF.

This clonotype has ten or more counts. The CDR3 protein is CATRGRDHEQFF. DNA of the CDR3: TGTGCCACCCGAGGCAGGGACCATGAGCAGTTCTTC. V and J are TRBV10-3 and TRBJ2-1, with D possibly being TRBD1 or TRBD2 (5 bases each). The V gene lost 10 bases and the J gene lost 8 bases, with 15 bases spanning the gap. The CDR3 extends over 12 amino acids. CDR1 is ENHRY, CDR2 SYGVKD, per germline.

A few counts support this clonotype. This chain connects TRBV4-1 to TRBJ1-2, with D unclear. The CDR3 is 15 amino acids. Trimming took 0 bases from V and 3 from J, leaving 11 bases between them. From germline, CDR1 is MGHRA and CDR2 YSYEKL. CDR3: CASSQDLREDYGYTF. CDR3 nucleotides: TGCGCCAGCAGCCAAGATCTAAGGGAAGACTATGGCTACACCTTC.

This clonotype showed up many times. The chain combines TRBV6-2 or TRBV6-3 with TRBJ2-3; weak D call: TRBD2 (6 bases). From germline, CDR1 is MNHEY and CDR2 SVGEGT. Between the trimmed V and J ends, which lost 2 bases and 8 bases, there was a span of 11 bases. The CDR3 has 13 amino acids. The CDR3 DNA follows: TGTGCCAGCAGTTACGGAGGGGTTGGTACGCAGTATTTT. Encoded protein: CASSYGGVGTQYF.

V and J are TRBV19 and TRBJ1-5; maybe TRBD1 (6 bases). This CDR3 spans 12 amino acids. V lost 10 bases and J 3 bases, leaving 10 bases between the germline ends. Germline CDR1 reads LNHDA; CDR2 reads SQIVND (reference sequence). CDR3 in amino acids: CATAGVNQPQHF. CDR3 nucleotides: TGTGCCACCGCAGGGGTCAATCAGCCCCAGCATTTT.

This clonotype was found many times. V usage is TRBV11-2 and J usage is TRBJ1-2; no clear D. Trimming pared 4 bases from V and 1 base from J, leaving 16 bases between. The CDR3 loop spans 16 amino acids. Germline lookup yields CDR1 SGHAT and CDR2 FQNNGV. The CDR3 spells CASSSPRREFNYGYTF. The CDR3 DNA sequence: TGTGCCAGCAGCTCCCCGAGGAGGGAGTTTAACTATGGCTACACCTTC.

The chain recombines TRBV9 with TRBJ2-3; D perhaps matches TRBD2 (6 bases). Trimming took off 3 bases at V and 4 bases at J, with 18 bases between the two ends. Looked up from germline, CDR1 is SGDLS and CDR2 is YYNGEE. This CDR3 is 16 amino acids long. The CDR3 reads CASSAQRVTTADTQYF. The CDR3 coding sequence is TGTGCCAGCAGCGCCCAGCGGGTCACAACAGCAGATACGCAGTATTTT.

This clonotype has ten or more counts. DNA for the CDR3: TGTGCCAGCAGCGTACCATGGGTCTGGGAGAGCACTGAAGCTTTCTTT. Its protein product is CASSVPWVWESTEAFF. The chain is built from TRBV2 and TRBJ1-1, with D unclear. The CDR3 loop spans 16 amino acids. Germline assignment: CDR1 SNHLY and CDR2 FYNNEI. The V gene lost 6 bases and the J gene lost 4 bases, with 21 bases spanning the gap.

As DNA, the CDR3 is TGTGCCAGCCCCTCGGACAGTTTTGGTGGCTACACCTTC. The encoded protein is CASPSDSFGGYTF. The chain combines TRBV7-9 with TRBJ1-2, with D perhaps matching TRBD1 (6 bases). Germline-derived CDR1 and CDR2 are SEHNR and FQNEAQ (reference sequence). V dropped 8 bases and J dropped 7 bases, with 17 bases sitting between them. The CDR3 consists of 13 residues.

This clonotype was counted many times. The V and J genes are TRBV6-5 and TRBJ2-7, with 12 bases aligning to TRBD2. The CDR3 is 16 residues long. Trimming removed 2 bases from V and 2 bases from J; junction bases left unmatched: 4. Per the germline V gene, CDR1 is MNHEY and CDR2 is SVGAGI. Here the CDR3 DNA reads TGTGCCAGCAGTTACGAGCTAGCGGGAGGGCCCTACGAGCAGTACTTC. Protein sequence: CASSYELAGGPYEQYF.

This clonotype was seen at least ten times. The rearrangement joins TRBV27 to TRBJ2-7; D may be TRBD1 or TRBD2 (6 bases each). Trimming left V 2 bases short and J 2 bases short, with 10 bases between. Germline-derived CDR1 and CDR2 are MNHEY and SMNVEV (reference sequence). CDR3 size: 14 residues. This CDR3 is CASSLGGGPYEQYF. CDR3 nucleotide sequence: TGTGCCAGCAGTTTAGGTGGGGGGCCCTACGAGCAGTACTTC.

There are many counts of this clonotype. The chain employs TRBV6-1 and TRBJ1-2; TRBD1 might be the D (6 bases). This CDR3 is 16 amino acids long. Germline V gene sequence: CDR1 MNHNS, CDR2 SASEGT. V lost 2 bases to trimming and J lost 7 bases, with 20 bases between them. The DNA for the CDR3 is TGTGCCAGCAGTGAAAGGTCGGCAGGGGATGCGAGTGGCTACACCTTC. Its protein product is CASSERSAGDASGYTF.

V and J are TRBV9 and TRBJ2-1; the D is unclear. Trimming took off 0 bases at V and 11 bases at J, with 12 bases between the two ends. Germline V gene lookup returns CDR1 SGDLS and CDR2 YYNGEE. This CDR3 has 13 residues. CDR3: CASSVGDRRKQFF. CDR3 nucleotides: TGTGCCAGCAGCGTAGGGGATAGGCGGAAGCAGTTCTTC.

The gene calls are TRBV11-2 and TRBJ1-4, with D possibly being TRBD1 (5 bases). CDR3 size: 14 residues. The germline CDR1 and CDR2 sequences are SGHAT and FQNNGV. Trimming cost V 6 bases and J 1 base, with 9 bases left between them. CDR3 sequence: CASRVGGTNEKLFF. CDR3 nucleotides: TGTGCCAGCAGGGTCGGGGGAACTAATGAAAAACTGTTTTTT.

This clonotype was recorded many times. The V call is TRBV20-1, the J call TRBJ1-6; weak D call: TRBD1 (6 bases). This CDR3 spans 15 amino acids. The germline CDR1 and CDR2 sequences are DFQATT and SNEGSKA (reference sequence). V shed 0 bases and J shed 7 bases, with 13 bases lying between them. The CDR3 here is CSARDGQGQNSPLHF. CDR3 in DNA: TGCAGTGCTAGAGACGGCCAGGGGCAGAATTCACCCCTCCACTTT.

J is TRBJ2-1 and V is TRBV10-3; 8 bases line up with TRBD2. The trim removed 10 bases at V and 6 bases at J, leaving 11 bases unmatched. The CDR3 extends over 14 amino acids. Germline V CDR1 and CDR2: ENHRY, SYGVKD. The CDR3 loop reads CATLRSGSLNEQFF. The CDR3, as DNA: TGTGCCACGCTCAGGAGCGGGAGCCTCAATGAGCAGTTCTTC.

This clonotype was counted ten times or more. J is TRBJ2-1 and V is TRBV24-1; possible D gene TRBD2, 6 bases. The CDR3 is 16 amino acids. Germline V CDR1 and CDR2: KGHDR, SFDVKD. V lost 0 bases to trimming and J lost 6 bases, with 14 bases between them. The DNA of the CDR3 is TGTGCCACCAGTGATTTGGTGTTTGCGGGAATCAATGAGCAGTTCTTC. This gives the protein CATSDLVFAGINEQFF.

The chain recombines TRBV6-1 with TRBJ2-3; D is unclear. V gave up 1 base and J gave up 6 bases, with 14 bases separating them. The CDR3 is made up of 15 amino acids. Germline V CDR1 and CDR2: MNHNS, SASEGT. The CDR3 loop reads CASSEGRGGSDTQYF. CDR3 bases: TGTGCCAGCAGTGAAGGGCGAGGCGGCTCGGATACGCAGTATTTT.

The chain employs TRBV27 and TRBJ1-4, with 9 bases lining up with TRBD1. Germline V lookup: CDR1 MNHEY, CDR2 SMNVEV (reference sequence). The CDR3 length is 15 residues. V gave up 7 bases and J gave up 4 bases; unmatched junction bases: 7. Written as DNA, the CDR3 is TGTGCCAGCACATTAAAGGGACAGGGTAATGAAAAACTGTTTTTT. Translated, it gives CASTLKGQGNEKLFF.

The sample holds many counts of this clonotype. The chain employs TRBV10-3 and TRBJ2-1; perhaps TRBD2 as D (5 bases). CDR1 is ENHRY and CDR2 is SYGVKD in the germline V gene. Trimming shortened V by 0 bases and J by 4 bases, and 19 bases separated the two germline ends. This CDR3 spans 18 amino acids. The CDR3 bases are TGTGCCATCAGTGAGTCGATGGTTTTAGCGAGAGCTTACAATGAGCAGTTCTTC. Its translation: CAISESMVLARAYNEQFF.

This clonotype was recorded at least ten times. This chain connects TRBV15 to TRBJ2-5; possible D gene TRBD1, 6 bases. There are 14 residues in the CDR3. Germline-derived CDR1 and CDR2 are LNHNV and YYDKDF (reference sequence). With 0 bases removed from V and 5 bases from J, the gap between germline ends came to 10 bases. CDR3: CATSRDPGAETQYF. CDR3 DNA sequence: TGTGCCACCAGCAGAGATCCAGGGGCTGAGACCCAGTACTTC.